The source of this TCR beta chain is a study of T cells in narcolepsy. Study results and limitations: Autoreactive clonotypes reportedly recurred in blood of same and different patients, not controls. Comparing one patient's CSF and blood CD4+ clonotypes highlighted HCRT- and TRIB2-specific autoreactive clonotypes.

Only in-frame clones appear in the TCRdb table, and some are missing; sequencing was by immunoSEQ multiplex PCR. The data show over 10,000 clones, with roughly 89% seen just once and around 1.6% held by the top ten. Concerning this clone: Its antigen remains unknown.

The V gene's germline CDR1 is SGHTA and CDR2 FQGNSA. Trimming at V came to 3 bases and at J to 0 bases, leaving 9 bases not matched to a gene. CDR3 length: 17 residues. This chain joins TRBV7-2 and TRBJ2-5, with 8 bases matching TRBD2. This TCR derives from a human donor with narcolepsy. Sequencing was done on a sample of CD45RA- memory CD4+ T cells from PBMCs. This CDR3 reads CASSFQTSAQYQETQYF. Written as DNA, the CDR3 is TGTGCCAGCAGCTTTCAGACTAGCGCACAGTACCAAGAGACCCAGTACTTC.